This TCR beta chain was found in a study of shared clonotypes between healthy human individuals (TCRdb year 2020). Regarding the research as a whole: The cohort comprised a couple of women and a few men aged 18 to 49 years. Leukapheresis yielded between about 0.94 and 8.9 billion PBMCs per donor. For each donor, three plates each were used for CD4 naive and CD4 memory, two plates were used for CD8 naive, and one plate was used for CD8 memory. To estimate repertoire size and how much clonotype sharing occurs between individuals, the study deeply sequenced the blood TCR repertoires of several healthy adults. Libraries were prepared and TCR repertoires were sequenced by different laboratories using diverse techniques, in order to increase sequencing depth and limit assay-specific biases. Overall study outcomes, separate from this receptor: Pairwise subsampling indicated that sequencing depth was expected to affect the degree of clonotype sharing among donors. The genetic and exposure-history diversity represented was limited by the small number of donors. Compared with non-shared clonotypes, clonotypes shared by all four sorted-subset donors had higher generation probabilities. Sharing across a handful of donors was observed for approximately 4.6% of naive CD4, about 4% of naive CD8, roughly 2.4% of memory CD4, and less than 0.45% of memory CD8 clonotypes. Incomplete sequencing was indicated by rarefaction of sorted-subset datasets, despite the large sequencing depth. Sampling was restricted to blood, and TCR repertoires in tissue are likely to differ from TCR repertoires in blood. Naive subsets generally had larger estimated clonotype richness than memory subsets.

CD8 naive samples were obtained by positive selection for CCR7 among CD45RO-negative cells, yielding a CD45RA+CCR7+ population from which TemRA cells were excluded. Donors were healthy HIV-negative adults with no recently reported acute infections or vaccinations. All donors were Caucasian adults living in Nashville, Tennessee, USA. After blood collection by leukapheresis, PBMCs were isolated using Ficoll-Histopaque density gradient centrifugation and then cryopreserved in the vapor phase of liquid nitrogen. Analytical flow cytometry was used to check the purity and quantity of every magnetically sorted T cell population. From each sorted fraction, genomic DNA was isolated and quantified by UV absorbance on a Nanodrop 2000c. Using the deep immunoSEQ assay, TCR CDR3 regions were amplified from genomic DNA by multiplex PCR. Genomic DNA extracted from each cell subset was distributed evenly over all wells of several immunoSEQ 96-well plates, and each plate served as one replicate. Each replicate PCR for sorted subsets received roughly 0.2 ug genomic DNA, equal to tens of thousands of T cell genomes. The purified libraries were quantified using a Qubit 3.0 fluorometer, sized with a Bioanalyzer 2100, and then quantified again using the KAPA Library Quantification kit. Every immunoSEQ 96-well plate was sequenced on a separate single-read 150-cycle Illumina NextSeq 550 flow cell. The published analysis was carried out like this. Because the immunoSEQ output included only junctional sequences and no quality scores, the filtering could not be the same as the filtering used for full-length reads. To assign V/J genes and CDR3, sequences were annotated using PyIR, a Python wrapper for IgBLAST v1.9, with IMGT germline references. Any read was removed if the V/J assignment was weak (E-value above 1e-6), the CDR3 was missing, or the read contained stop codons, out-of-frame junctions, or ambiguous translated residues. V3J clonotypes were defined as sequences sharing the same inferred V gene, J gene, and CDR3 amino acid sequence. The percentage overlap between two repertoires was calculated by dividing the number of shared unique clonotypes by the size of the smaller repertoire. Repertoire richness was assessed with RTK rarefaction, the Chao1 estimator, and Recon v2.1 estimates of unobserved clonotypes. Generation probabilities for all TCRbeta clonotypes obtained by the gDNA method from several donors were computed using OLGA. The table was pulled from immuneACCESS by TCRdb, which kept in-frame rearrangements only. Such tables lose some clones; where checked, under half of the loss comes from unresolved V genes, and the rest has no known cause. That table is the source of V, J and clone size, and D and trimming were worked out from the DNA. The sample table shows some 2.1 million clones, and roughly 95% are seen once. Around 1.1% of the sample rests with the top ten.

In regard to this clone: The target of this receptor is not known. The sample holds no much larger clone one base away, and base qualities are not on file.

The origin of this receptor is a man between 18 and 35 years old in good health. The sequencing input was naive CD8+ T cells sorted from blood. According to the study, the label for this sample's cell subset or site signals: CD45RA+CCR7+.

In nucleotides, the sequence is TGTGCCAGCAGCCCGAAGCCCGGGCAGGGGGGGGTTCAAGAGACCCAGTACTTC. Its coded protein is CASSPKPGQGGVQETQYF. The rearranged chain carries TRBV9 and TRBJ2-5; the D gene cannot be resolved beyond TRBD1 or TRBD2, each matching 7 bases. CDR1 SGDLS and CDR2 YYNGEE were looked up in the germline V gene. The CDR3 contains 18 residues, cysteine and phenylalanine counted. Left in the record is the CDR3 DNA by itself, 54 bases read in frame from the first base. Cut back by 4 bases and 2 bases, the V and J ends lie 24 bases apart. Outside the CDR3, residues come from the reference TRBV9 and TRBJ2-5 proteins, so the full variable domain is: DSGVTQTPKHLITATGQRVTLRCSPRSGDLSVYWYQQSLDQGLQFLIQYYNGEERAKGNILERFSAQQFPDLHSELNLSSLELGDSALYFCASSPKPGQGGVQETQYFGPGTRLLVL.